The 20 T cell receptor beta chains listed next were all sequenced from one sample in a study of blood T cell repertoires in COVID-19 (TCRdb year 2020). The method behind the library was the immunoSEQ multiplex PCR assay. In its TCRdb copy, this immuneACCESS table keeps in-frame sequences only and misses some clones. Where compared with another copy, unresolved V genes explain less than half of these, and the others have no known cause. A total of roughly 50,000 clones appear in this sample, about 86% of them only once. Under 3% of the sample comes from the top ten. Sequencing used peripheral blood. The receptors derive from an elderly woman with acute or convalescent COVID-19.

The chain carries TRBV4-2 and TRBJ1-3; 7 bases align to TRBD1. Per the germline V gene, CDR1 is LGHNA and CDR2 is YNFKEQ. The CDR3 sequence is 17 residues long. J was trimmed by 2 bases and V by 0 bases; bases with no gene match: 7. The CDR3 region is CASSQDGRGDTGNTIYF. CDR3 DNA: TGTGCCAGCAGCCAAGACGGCAGGGGGGACACTGGAAACACCATATATTTT.

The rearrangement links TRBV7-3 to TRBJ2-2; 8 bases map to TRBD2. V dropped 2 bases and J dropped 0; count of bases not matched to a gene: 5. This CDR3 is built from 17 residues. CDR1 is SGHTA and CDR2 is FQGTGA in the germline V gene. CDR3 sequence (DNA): TGTGCCAGCAGCTTAGTGGCGGGGGGCGCGAACACCGGGGAGCTGTTTTTT. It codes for CASSLVAGGANTGELFF.

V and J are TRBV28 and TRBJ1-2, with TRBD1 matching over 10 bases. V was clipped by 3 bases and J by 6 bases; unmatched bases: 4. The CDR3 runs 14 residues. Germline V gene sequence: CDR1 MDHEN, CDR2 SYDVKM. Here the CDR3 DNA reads TGTGCCAGCAGTTTTGTCGGGACAGGGGATGGCTACACCTTC. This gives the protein CASSFVGTGDGYTF.

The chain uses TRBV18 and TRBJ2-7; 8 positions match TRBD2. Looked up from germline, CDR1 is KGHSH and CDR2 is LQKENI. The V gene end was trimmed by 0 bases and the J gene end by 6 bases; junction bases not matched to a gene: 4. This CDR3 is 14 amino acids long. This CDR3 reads CASSPPSGGPEQYF. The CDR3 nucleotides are TGTGCCAGCTCACCACCCAGCGGGGGACCCGAGCAGTACTTC.

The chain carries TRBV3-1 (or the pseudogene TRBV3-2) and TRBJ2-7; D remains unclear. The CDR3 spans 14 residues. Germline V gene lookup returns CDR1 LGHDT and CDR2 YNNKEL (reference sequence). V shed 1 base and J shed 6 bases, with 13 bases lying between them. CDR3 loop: CASSQGYTSAEQYF. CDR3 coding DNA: TGTGCCAGCAGCCAAGGGTACACGAGCGCCGAGCAGTACTTC.

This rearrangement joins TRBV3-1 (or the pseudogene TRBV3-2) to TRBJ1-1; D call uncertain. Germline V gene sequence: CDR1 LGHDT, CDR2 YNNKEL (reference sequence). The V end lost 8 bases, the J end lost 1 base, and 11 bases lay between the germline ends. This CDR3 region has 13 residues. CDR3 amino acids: CASAQTENTEAFF. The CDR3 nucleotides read TGTGCCAGCGCCCAGACTGAGAACACTGAAGCTTTCTTT.

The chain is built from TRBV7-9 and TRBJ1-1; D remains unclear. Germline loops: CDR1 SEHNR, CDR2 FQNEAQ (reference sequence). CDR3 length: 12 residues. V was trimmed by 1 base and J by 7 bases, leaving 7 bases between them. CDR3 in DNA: TGTGCCAGCAGCTTAGGGGCCTTTGAAGCTTTCTTT. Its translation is CASSLGAFEAFF.

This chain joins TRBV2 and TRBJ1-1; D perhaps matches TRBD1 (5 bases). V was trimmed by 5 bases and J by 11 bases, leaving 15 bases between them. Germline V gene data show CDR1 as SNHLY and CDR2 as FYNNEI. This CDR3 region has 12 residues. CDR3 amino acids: CASSTPGTGAFF. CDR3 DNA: TGTGCCAGCAGTACCCCGGGGACTGGCGCTTTCTTT. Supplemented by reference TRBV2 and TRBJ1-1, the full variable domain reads EPEVTQTPSHQVTQMGQEVILRCVPISNHLYFYWYRQILGQKVEFLVSFYNNEISEKSEIFDDQFSVERPDGSNFTLKIRSTKLEDSAMYFCASSTPGTGAFFGQGTRLTVV.

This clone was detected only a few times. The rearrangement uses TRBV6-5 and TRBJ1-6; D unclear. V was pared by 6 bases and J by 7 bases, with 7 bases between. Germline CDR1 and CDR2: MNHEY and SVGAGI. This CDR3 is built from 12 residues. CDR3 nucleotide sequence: TGTGCCAGCAGGGTGGGCAATTCACCCCTCCACTTT. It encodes CASRVGNSPLHF.

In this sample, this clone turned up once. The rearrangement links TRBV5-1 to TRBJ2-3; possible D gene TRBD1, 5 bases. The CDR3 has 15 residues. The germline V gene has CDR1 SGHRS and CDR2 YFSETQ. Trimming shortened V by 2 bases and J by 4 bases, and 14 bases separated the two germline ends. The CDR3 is CASSFDSANSDTQYF. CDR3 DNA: TGCGCCAGCAGCTTTGACAGCGCCAACTCAGATACGCAGTATTTT.

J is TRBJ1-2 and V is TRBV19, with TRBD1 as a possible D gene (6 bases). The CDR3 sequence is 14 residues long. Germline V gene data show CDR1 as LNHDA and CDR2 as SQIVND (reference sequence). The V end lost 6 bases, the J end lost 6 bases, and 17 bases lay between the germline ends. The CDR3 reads CASSQGFTRNGYTF. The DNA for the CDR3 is TGTGCCAGTAGCCAGGGGTTCACCCGCAATGGCTACACCTTC.

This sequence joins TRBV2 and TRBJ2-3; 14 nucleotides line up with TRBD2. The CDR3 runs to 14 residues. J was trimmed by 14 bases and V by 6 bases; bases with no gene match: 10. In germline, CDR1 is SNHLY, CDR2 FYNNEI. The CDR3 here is CASSDGLAGGFGYF. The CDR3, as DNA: TGTGCCAGCAGCGATGGACTAGCGGGGGGTTTTGGGTATTTT. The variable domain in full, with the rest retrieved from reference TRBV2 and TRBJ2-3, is EPEVTQTPSHQVTQMGQEVILRCVPISNHLYFYWYRQILGQKVEFLVSFYNNEISEKSEIFDDQFSVERPDGSNFTLKIRSTKLEDSAMYFCASSDGLAGGFGYFGPGTRLTVL.

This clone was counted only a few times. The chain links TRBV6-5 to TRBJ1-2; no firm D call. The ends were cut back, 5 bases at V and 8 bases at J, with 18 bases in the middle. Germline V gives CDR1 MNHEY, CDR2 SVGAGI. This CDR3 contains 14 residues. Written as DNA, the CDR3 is TGTGCCAGCAGTCCGACCGCCGGGGTTAGGGGCTACACCTTC. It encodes CASSPTAGVRGYTF.

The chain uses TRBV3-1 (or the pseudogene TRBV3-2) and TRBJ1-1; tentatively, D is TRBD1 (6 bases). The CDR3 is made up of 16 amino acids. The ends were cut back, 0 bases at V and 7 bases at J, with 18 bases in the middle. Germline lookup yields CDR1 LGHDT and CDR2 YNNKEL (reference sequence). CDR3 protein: CASSQEAGWGPLEAFF. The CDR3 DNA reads TGTGCCAGCAGCCAAGAGGCAGGGTGGGGGCCCCTTGAAGCTTTCTTT.

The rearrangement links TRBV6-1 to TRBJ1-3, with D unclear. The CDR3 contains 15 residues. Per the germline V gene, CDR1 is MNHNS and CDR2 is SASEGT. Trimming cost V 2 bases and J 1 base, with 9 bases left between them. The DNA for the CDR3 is TGTGCCAGCAGTGAAATAGTAACTTCTGGAAACACCATATATTTT. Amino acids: CASSEIVTSGNTIYF.

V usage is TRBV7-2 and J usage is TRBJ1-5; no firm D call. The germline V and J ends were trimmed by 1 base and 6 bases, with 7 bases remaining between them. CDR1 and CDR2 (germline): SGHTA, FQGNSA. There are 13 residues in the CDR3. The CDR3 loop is CASSLERSQPQHF. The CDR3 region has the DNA TGTGCCAGCAGCTTAGAACGGAGTCAGCCCCAGCATTTT.

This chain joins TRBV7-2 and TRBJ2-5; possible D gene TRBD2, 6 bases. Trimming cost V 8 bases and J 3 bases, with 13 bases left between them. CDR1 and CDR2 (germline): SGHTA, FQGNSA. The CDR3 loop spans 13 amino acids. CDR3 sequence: CASQWGVEETQYF. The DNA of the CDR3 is TGTGCCAGCCAGTGGGGGGTTGAAGAGACCCAGTACTTC.

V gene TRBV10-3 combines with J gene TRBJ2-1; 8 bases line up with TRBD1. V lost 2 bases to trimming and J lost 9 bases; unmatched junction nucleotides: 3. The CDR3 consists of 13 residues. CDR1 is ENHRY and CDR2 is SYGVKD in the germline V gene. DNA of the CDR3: TGTGCCATCAGTGAGCAGGGGGCGGTTGAGCAGTTCTTC. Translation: CAISEQGAVEQFF.

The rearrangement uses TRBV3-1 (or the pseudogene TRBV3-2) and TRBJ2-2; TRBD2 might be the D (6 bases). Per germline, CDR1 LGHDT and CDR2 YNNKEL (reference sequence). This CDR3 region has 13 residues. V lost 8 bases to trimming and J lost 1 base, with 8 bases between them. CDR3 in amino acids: CASGRWNTGELFF. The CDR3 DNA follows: TGTGCCAGCGGGAGGTGGAACACCGGGGAGCTGTTTTTT.

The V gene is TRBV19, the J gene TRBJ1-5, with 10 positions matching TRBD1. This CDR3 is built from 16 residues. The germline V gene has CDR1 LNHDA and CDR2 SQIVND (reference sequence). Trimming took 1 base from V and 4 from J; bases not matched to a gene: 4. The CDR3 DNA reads TGTGCCAGTAGTATAGGTGGACAGGGGGAGAATCAGCCCCAGCATTTT. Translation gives CASSIGGQGENQPQHF.